Each of the 4 T cell receptor beta chains below was sequenced from the same sample in a study of OX40 agonist ivuxolimab in advanced cancers. The protocol was immunoSEQ multiplex PCR, while the TCRdb copy is restricted to in-frame clones and leaves out a portion. The repertoire holds 17,000 or so clones, about 77% seen once, with 25% to 30% in the top ten. The sample was CD4+ or CD8+ T cells sorted from blood, taken in a trial of the OX40 agonist ivuxolimab. These receptors were obtained from an adult with an advanced solid tumor such as melanoma, head and neck, liver or kidney cancer.

The rearrangement joins TRBV30 to TRBJ2-1; 8 bases map to TRBD2. With 3 bases clipped from V and 7 bases from J, the junction kept 2 bases outside the gene matches. The germline CDR1 and CDR2 sequences are GTSNPN and SVGIG (reference sequence). The CDR3 totals 12 residues. The CDR3 here is CAWSSGGNEQFF. The CDR3, as DNA: TGTGCCTGGAGCTCGGGGGGGAATGAGCAGTTCTTC.

The rearrangement uses TRBV7-6 and TRBJ2-2, with 8 bases that match TRBD2. The V gene's germline CDR1 is SGHVS and CDR2 FNYEAQ. The CDR3 sequence is 17 residues long. With 0 bases clipped from V and 0 bases from J, the junction kept 3 bases outside the gene matches. CDR3 sequence (DNA): TGTGCCAGCAGCTTAGCGCTGGGACTAGCGAACACCGGGGAGCTGTTTTTT. Amino acid sequence: CASSLALGLANTGELFF.

In regard to this clone: One junction end disagrees with the germline gene, perhaps due to a read error. J is TRBJ2-7 and V is TRBV4-3; 8 bases align to TRBD1. CDR1 is LGHNA and CDR2 is YSLEER in the germline V gene. The CDR3 contains 15 residues. Written as DNA, the CDR3 is TGCGCCAGCAGCCAAATCGACAGGGGCTCCGACGAGCAGTACTTC. Encoded protein: CASSQIDRGSDEQYF.

The CDR3 is CAISERGFSGNTIYF. CDR3 bases: TGTGCCATCAGTGAAAGGGGGTTTTCTGGAAACACCATATATTTT. This chain connects TRBV10-3 to TRBJ1-3; a possible D gene is TRBD1 (6 bases). Trimming took 3 bases from V and 1 from J, leaving 10 bases between them. Germline V gene lookup returns CDR1 ENHRY and CDR2 SYGVKD. The CDR3 loop spans 15 amino acids.